The 10 T cell receptor beta chains below were found in one sample sequenced in a study of immune heterogeneity within non-small cell lung tumors. The authors amplified TCR beta CDR3 by multiplex PCR with 32 V and 13 J primers. TCRdb re-called the multiplex PCR reads with MiXCR, one entry per CDR3 protein. The repertoire consists of under 20,000 distinct CDR3 sequences, with around 28% occurring once and the leading ten covering roughly 4%. Per sample, approximately 580 ng of bulk tumor genomic DNA was the template used. Every primary tumor yielded several biopsies, spaced far apart, that were taken during surgery. Patients underwent curative surgery for non-small cell lung cancer (untreated and newly diagnosed). Sequencing used lung tumor tissue. The receptors come from a middle-aged man with non-small cell lung cancer.

The J gene is TRBJ1-1, the V gene TRBV10-3, with no clear D. The V and J ends lost 3 bases and 6 bases respectively, with 11 bases between them. CDR3 length equals 13 residues. Germline CDR1 ENHRY, CDR2 SYGVKD. The CDR3 DNA sequence: TGTGCCATCAGTGATATGAGATCCTCTGAAGCTTTCTTT. Its protein is CAISDMRSSEAFF.

By share, this clonotype ranks as medium-sized. The rearrangement joins TRBV11-2 to TRBJ2-7; no definite D call. This CDR3 comprises 12 residues. From germline, CDR1 is SGHAT and CDR2 FQNNGV. The V end was cut by 1 base, the J end by 7 bases, with 8 bases between. In nucleotides, the CDR3 is TGTGCCAGCAGCTTAGGCTGGGCAGAGCAGTACTTC. Protein product: CASSLGWAEQYF.

On this clonotype: A much bigger clone sits one base away, suggesting this may be a read error. The chain combines TRBV28 with TRBJ1-5; D remains unclear. CDR3 length: 13 residues. The germline CDR1 and CDR2 sequences are MDHEN and SYDVKM. CDR3 amino acids: CSSSWGSNQPQHF. DNA for the CDR3: TGTTCCAGCAGTTGGGGTAGCAATCAGCCCCAGCATTTT.

This clonotype was detected many times. In nucleotides, the CDR3 is TGTGCCATCAGTGAGTCAACAGATTCCTATGGCTACACCTTC. Its translation: CAISESTDSYGYTF. V gene TRBV10-3 combines with J gene TRBJ1-2; no firm D call. V was clipped by 0 bases and J by 4 bases, with 9 bases between them. The CDR3 has 14 amino acids. CDR1 ENHRY and CDR2 SYGVKD come from the germline V gene.

Within the sample, this clonotype is medium-sized. This rearrangement joins TRBV10-3 to TRBJ1-5; D call uncertain. Trimming pared 3 bases from V and 6 bases from J, leaving 6 bases between. CDR3 length: 12 residues. CDR1 is ENHRY and CDR2 is SYGVKD in the germline V gene. In nucleotides, the CDR3 is TGTGCCATCAGTGAAGGGAGTCAGCCCCAGCATTTT. Its translation is CAISEGSQPQHF.

This clonotype has a count of ten or more. The gene calls are TRBV5-1 and TRBJ2-1, with TRBD1 matching over 9 bases. This CDR3 spans 14 amino acids. V lost 1 base, J lost 8 bases, and 4 bases stayed unmatched. CDR1 and CDR2 (germline): SGHRS, YFSETQ. The CDR3 protein is CASSLTGGSDEQFF. The DNA for the CDR3 is TGCGCCAGCAGCTTGACAGGGGGCAGCGATGAGCAGTTCTTC.

This clonotype was picked up a small number of times. This sequence joins TRBV5-1 and TRBJ2-6; tentatively, D is TRBD1 (5 bases). The germline gives CDR1 SGHRS, CDR2 YFSETQ. Trimming stripped 1 base from V and 4 bases from J, with 15 bases between. The CDR3 runs 17 residues. The CDR3 loop reads CASSLNAAGSGANVLTF. CDR3 DNA: TGCGCCAGCAGCTTGAATGCCGCAGGGTCGGGGGCCAACGTCCTGACTTTC.

With regard to this clonotype: A much larger clone lies one base from this, so it may be a read error. The chain joins TRBV2 to TRBJ2-7, with D tentatively TRBD2 (5 bases). CDR1 and CDR2 from the germline V gene are SNHLY and FYNNEI. The CDR3 runs to 13 residues. For the CDR3, the DNA is TGTGCCAGCAGTGGCGGACTGTCCAGAGGGCAGTGCTTC. This translates into CASSGGLSRGQCF.

Relative to its sample, this clonotype is medium-sized. The chain recombines TRBV12-3 or TRBV12-4 with TRBJ2-1; the D is unclear. Trimming cost V 1 base and J 8 bases, with 15 bases left between them. CDR3 length equals 15 residues. CDR3 protein: CASSLGPSSWDEQFF. The CDR3 coding sequence is TGTGCCAGCAGTTTAGGCCCCTCGTCGTGGGATGAGCAGTTCTTC.

The CDR3 protein is CASSPGQGANYGYTF. Written as DNA, the CDR3 is TGTGCCAGCTCACCAGGGCAGGGAGCTAACTATGGCTACACCTTC. The genes are TRBV18 and TRBJ1-2; D possibly corresponds to TRBD1 (5 bases). The V gene lost 2 bases and the J gene lost 0 bases, with 10 bases spanning the gap. This CDR3 region has 15 residues. Germline V lookup: CDR1 KGHSH, CDR2 LQKENI. Full variable domain (missing parts from reference TRBV18 and TRBJ1-2): NAGVMQNPRHLVRRRGQEARLRCSPMKGHSHVYWYRQLPEEGLKFMVYLQKENIIDESGMPKERFSAEFPKEGPSILRIQQVVRGDSAAYFCASSPGQGANYGYTFGSGTRLTVV.